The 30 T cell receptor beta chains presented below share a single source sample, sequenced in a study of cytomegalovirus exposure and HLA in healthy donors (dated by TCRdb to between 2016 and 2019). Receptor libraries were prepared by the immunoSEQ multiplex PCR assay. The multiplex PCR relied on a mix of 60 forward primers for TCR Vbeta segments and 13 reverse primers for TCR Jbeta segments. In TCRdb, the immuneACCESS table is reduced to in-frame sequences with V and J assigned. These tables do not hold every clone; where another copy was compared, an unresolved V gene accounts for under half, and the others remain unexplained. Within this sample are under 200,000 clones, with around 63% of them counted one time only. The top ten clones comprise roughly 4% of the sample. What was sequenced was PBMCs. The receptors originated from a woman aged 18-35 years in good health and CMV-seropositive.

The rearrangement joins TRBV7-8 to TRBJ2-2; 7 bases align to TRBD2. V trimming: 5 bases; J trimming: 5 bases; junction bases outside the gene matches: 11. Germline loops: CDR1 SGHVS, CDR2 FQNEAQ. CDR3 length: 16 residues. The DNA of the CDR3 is TGTGCCAGCAGCCCTATCGGCGGGGGACTTACCGGGGAGCTGTTTTTT. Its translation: CASSPIGGGLTGELFF.

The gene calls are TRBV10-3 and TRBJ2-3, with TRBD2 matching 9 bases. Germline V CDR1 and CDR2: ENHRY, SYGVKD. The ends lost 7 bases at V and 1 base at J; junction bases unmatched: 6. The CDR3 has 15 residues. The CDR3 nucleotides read TGTGCCATCAAACGCATAGCGGGGGGCACAGATACGCAGTATTTT. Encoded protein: CAIKRIAGGTDTQYF.

The CDR3 region is CASETGTGDEKLFF. The CDR3 nucleotides are TGTGCCAGCGAAACCGGGACAGGGGATGAAAAACTGTTTTTT. The chain has TRBV11-2 and TRBJ1-4, with 10 bases that match TRBD1. CDR1 and CDR2 (germline): SGHAT, FQNNGV. The J segment lost 6 bases and the V segment lost 8 bases, leaving 6 bases of the junction unmatched. This CDR3 region has 14 residues.

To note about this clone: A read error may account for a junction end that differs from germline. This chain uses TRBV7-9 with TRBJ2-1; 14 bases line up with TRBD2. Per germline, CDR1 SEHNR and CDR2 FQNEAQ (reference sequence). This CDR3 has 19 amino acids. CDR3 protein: CASRLGLAGGSKGYNEQFF. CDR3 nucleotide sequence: TGTGCCAGCAGATTAGGACTAGCGGGAGGATCGAAGGGCTACAATGAGCAGTTCTTC.

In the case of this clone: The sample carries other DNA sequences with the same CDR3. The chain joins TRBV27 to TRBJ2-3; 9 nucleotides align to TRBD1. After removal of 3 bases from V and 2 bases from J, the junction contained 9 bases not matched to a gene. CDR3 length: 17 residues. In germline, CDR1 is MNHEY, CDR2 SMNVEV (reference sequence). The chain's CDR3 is CASSFPTGGRHTDTQYF. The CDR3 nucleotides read TGTGCCAGCAGTTTCCCGACAGGGGGGCGACACACAGATACGCAGTATTTT.

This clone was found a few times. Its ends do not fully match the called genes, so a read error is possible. The CDR3 bases are TGTGCTAGCAGCTTAACCCGACAGGGAAGGACTGAAGCTTTCTTT. Translated, it gives CASSLTRQGRTEAFF. This chain uses TRBV7-7 with TRBJ1-1, with TRBD1 identical over 7 bases. This CDR3 contains 15 residues. Germline V gene data show CDR1 as SSHAT and CDR2 as FNYEAQ (reference sequence).

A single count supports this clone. The CDR3 loop is CASSYGLAGGPSEQFF. The CDR3 region has the DNA TGTGCCAGCAGTTACGGCCTAGCGGGAGGGCCGAGTGAGCAGTTCTTC. The chain carries TRBV6-5 and TRBJ2-1; TRBD2 matches 12 bases. The ends lost 2 bases at V and 9 bases at J; junction bases unmatched: 8. Germline loops: CDR1 MNHEY, CDR2 SVGAGI. There are 16 residues in the CDR3.

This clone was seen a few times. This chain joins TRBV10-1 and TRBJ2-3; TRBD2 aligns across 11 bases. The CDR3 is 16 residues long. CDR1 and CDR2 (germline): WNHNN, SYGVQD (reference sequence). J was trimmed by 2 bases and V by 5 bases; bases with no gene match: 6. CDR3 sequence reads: CASSSLAGGITDTQYF. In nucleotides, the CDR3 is TGCGCCAGCAGTTCGTTAGCGGGGGGGATCACAGATACGCAGTATTTT.

The CDR3 here is CASSPFETNYGYTF. CDR3 nucleotide sequence: TGTGCCAGCAGTCCCTTTGAGACTAACTATGGCTACACCTTC. The V and J genes are TRBV2 and TRBJ1-2; no definite D call. From germline, CDR1 is SNHLY and CDR2 FYNNEI. Trimming stripped 5 bases from V and 0 bases from J, with 10 bases between. This CDR3 comprises 14 residues.

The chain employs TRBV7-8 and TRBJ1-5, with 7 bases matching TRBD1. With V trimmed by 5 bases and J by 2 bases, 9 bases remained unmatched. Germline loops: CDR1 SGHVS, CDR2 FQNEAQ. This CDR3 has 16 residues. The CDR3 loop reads CASSPRGGQGNQPQHF. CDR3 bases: TGTGCCAGCAGCCCCCGGGGTGGACAGGGCAATCAGCCCCAGCATTTT.

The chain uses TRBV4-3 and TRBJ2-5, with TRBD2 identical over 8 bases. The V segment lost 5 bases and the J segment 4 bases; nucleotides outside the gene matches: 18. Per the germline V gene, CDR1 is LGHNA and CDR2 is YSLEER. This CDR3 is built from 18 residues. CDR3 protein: CASSTRSSGGGRGETQYF. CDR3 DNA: TGCGCCAGCAGCACGAGGTCATCCGGGGGGGGCCGCGGAGAGACCCAGTACTTC.

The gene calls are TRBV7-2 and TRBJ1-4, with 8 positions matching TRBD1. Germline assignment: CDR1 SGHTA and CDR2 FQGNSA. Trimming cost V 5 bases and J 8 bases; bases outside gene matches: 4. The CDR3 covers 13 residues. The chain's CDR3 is CASSPGGREKLFF. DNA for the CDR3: TGTGCCAGCAGCCCAGGGGGCCGGGAAAAACTGTTTTTT.

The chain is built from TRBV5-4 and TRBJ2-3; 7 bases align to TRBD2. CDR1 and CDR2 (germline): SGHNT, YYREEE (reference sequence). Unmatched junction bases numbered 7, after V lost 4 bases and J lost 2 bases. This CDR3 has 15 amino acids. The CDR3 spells CASSTGLGLTDTQYF. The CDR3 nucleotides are TGTGCCAGCAGCACCGGACTAGGGCTCACAGATACGCAGTATTTT.

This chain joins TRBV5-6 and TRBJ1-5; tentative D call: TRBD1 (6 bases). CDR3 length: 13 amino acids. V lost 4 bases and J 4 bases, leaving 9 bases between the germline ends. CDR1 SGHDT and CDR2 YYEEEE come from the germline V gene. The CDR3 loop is CASSNGQNQPQHF. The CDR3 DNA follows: TGTGCCAGCAGCAATGGACAGAATCAGCCCCAGCATTTT.

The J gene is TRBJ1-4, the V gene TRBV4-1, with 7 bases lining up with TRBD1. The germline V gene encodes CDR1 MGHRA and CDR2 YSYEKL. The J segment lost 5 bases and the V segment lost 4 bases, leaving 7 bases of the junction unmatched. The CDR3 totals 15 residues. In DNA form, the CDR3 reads TGCGCCAGCAGCCTCGCCGGGACAGAGAATGAAAAACTGTTTTTT. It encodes CASSLAGTENEKLFF.

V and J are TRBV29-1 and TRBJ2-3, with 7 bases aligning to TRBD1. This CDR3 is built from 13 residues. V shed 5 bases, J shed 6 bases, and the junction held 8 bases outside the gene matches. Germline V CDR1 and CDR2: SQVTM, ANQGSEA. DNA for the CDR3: TGCAGCGTTTTCGACAGGGTCGGGGATACGCAGTATTTT. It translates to CSVFDRVGDTQYF.

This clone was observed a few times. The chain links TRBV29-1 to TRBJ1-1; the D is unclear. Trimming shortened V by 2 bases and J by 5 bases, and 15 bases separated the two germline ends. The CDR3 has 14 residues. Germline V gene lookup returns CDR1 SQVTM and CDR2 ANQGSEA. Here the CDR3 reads CSVEWRQAKTEAFF. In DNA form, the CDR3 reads TGCAGCGTTGAATGGAGGCAGGCCAAGACTGAAGCTTTCTTT.

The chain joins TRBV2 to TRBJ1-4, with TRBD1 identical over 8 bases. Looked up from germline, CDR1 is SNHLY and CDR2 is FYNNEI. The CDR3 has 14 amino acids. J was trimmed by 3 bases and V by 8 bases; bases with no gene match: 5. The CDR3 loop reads CASRATGANEKLFF. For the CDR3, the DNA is TGTGCCAGCCGGGCGACAGGGGCTAATGAAAAACTGTTTTTT.

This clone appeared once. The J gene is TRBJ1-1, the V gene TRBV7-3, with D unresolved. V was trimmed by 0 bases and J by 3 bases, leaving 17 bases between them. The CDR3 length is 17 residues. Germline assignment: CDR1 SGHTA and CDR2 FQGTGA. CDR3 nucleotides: TGTGCCAGCAGCTTAACTTTGATTGGAGTTGGTCACACTGAAGCTTTCTTT. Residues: CASSLTLIGVGHTEAFF.

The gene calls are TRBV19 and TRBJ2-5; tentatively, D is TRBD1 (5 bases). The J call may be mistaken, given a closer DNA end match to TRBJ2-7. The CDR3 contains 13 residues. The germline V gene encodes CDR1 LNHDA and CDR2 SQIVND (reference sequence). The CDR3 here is CASSMTDTYEQYF. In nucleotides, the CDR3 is TGTGCCAGTAGTATGACAGACACCTACGAGCAGTACTTC.

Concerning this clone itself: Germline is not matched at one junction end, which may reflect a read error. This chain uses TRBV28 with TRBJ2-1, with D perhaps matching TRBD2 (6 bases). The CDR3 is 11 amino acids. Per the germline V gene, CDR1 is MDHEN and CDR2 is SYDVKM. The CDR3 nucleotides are TGTGCCAGCAGTAGGAGGGCCGTAATGCTCTTC. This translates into CASSRRAVMLF. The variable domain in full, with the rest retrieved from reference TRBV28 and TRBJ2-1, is DVKVTQSSRYLVKRTGEKVFLECVQDMDHENMFWYRQDPGLGLRLIYFSYDVKMKEKGDIPEGYSVSREKKERFSLILESASTNQTSMYLCASSRRAVMLFGPGTRLTVL.

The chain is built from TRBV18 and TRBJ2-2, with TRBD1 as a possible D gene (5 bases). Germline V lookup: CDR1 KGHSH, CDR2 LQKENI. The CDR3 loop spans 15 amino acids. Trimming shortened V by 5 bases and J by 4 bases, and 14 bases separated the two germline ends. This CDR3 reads CASSFDRRSTGELFF. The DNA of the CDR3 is TGTGCCAGCTCATTCGACAGACGTTCCACCGGGGAGCTGTTTTTT.

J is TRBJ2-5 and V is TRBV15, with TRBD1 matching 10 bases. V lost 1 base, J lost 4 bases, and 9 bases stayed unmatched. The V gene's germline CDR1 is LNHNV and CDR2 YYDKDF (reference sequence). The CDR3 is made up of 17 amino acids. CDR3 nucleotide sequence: TGTGCCACCAGCAGAGTCTATGGGACAGGGGCTAGAGAGACCCAGTACTTC. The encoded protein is CATSRVYGTGARETQYF.

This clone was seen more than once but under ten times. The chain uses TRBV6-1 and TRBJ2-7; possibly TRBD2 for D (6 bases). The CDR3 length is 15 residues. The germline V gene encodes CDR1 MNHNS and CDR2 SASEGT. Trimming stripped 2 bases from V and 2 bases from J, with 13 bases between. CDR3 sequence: CASSENWAGTYEQYF. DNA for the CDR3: TGTGCCAGCAGTGAAAATTGGGCGGGAACCTACGAGCAGTACTTC.

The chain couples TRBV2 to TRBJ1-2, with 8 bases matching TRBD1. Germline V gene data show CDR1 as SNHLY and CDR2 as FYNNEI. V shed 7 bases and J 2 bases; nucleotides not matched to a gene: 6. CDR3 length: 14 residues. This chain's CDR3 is CASMRDRSNYGYTF. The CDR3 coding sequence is TGTGCCAGCATGAGGGACAGGTCCAACTATGGCTACACCTTC.

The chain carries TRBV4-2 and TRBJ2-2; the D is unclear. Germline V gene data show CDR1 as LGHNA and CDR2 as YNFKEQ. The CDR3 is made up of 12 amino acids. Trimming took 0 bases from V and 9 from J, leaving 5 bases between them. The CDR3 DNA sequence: TGTGCCAGCAGCCAAGATGGCCGGGAGCTGTTTTTT. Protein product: CASSQDGRELFF.

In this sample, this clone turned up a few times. The chain's CDR3 is CAWSWAGQYEQYF. In DNA form, the CDR3 reads TGTGCCTGGAGTTGGGCAGGCCAATACGAGCAGTACTTC. The chain has TRBV30 and TRBJ2-7; D is undetermined. Germline-derived CDR1 and CDR2 are GTSNPN and SVGIG (reference sequence). Trimming removed 2 bases at V and 4 bases at J, with 12 bases between. The CDR3 totals 13 residues. The full variable domain, in which reference TRBV30 and TRBJ2-7 provide the parts outside the CDR3, is SQTIHQWPATLVQPVGSPLSLECTVEGTSNPNLYWYRQAAGRGLQLLFYSVGIGQISSEVPQNLSASRPQDRQFILSSKKLLLSDSGFYLCAWSWAGQYEQYFGPGTRLTVT.

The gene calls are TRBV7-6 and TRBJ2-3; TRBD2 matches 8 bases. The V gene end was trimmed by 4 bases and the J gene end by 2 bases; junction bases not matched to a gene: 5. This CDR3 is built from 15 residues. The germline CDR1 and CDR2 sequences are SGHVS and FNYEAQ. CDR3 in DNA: TGTGCCAGCAGCTCTACTAGCGGATACACAGATACGCAGTATTTT. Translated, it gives CASSSTSGYTDTQYF.

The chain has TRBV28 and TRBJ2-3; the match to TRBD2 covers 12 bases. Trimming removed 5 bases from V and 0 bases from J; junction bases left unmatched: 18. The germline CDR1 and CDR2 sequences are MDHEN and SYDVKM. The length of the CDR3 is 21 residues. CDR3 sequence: CASSREVGLAGYYSSTDTQYF. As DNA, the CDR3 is TGTGCCAGCAGTCGCGAGGTGGGACTAGCGGGCTACTACTCTAGCACAGATACGCAGTATTTT.

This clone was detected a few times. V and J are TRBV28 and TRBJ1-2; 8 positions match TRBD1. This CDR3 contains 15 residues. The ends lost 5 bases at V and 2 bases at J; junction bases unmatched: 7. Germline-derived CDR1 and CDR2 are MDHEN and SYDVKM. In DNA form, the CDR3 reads TGTGCCAGCAGTCCCGCGACAGGGGCCAACTATGGCTACACCTTC. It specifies CASSPATGANYGYTF.